This T cell receptor (beta chain) appears in the sequencing data of a study of B cell selection in AIRE deficiency. The study's findings and limits: In TCRBV usage, CDR3 length and diversity, patient Tconv and Treg cells matched healthy donors. Approximately 31% of healthy-shared Treg sequences were found among patient Tconv cells.

The protocol was immunoSEQ multiplex PCR, while the TCRdb copy is restricted to in-frame clones and leaves out a portion. The table shows fewer than 30,000 clones, with 96% occurring only once. CDR3 length: 18 amino acids. Germline trimming cut 0 bases from V and 4 bases from J; bases unmatched to any gene: 11. Germline CDR1 reads SGHRS; CDR2 reads YFSETQ. The sorted conventional CD4 T cells were gated as CD4+CD127+. Comments on this clone: No antigen is known for it.

Sequencing was done on a sample of CD4+CD127+ conventional T cells sorted from PBMCs. The chain has TRBV5-1 and TRBJ2-3; 10 bases map to TRBD2. The receptor was isolated from a human donor in good health. DNA of the CDR3: TGCGCCAGCAGCTTGGCCCTTCTAGCGGGAGAAGGGGCAGATACGCAGTATTTT. Residues: CASSLALLAGEGADTQYF.